This T cell receptor beta chain was found in a study of T cell changes during pregnancy in multiple sclerosis. CDR1 is SNHLY and CDR2 is FYNNEI in the germline V gene. CDR3 length: 15 residues. V was clipped by 5 bases and J by 2 bases; unmatched bases: 8. Profiling relied on immunoSEQ multiplex PCR, and the TCRdb table lists in-frame clones only, not all of them. This sample has 50,000 or so clones, with roughly 91% found just once. This clone was counted once. V is TRBV2 and J is TRBJ1-2, with TRBD1 identical over 7 bases. This receptor was taken from a female donor with multiple sclerosis, enrolled in a pregnancy study. Sequenced material: CD4+ T cells from peripheral blood mononuclear cells, taken in the second trimester of pregnancy. The chain's CDR3 is CASSPQTGFNYGYTF. The CDR3 nucleotides read TGTGCCAGCAGTCCCCAGACAGGGTTCAACTATGGCTACACCTTC.